The clone carrying this T cell receptor (beta chain) was seen only a few times. Its antigen is unidentified. By 5'RACE template switching, TCR cDNA was produced, with a universal primer site and UMIs added in the process. MiXCR, applied by TCRdb to the 5' RACE reads, yields one record per CDR3 protein. In the table there are about 320,000 distinct CDR3 sequences, approximately 4.3% of which are singletons. These data belong to a study of T cells after yellow fever vaccination. Study outcomes and limitations: When the response was secondary, it was weaker but reached its peak faster, day 5 versus 15. A large majority of primary-vaccination clones showed up again after the booster (96% CD4, about 90% CD8). Contamination by abundant bulk-population clonotypes could be present in FACS-sorted repertoires.

CDR1 and CDR2 (germline): LGHNA, YSLEER. This CDR3 is built from 13 residues. V lost 3 bases and J lost 1, with 3 bases in between. The TCR sequence derives from a man between 18 and 29 years old who received the YFV17D yellow fever vaccine. The sample consisted of PBMCs, taken 15 days after the yellow fever booster vaccination. The chain carries TRBV4-3 and TRBJ1-4; no clear D gene. The CDR3 loop is CASSQLTNEKLFF. As DNA, the CDR3 is TGCGCCAGCAGCCAGCTAACTAATGAAAAACTGTTTTTT.